What follows describes a single T cell receptor beta chain. The data originate from a study of cytomegalovirus exposure and HLA in healthy donors. Germline V gene sequence: CDR1 MNHNS, CDR2 SASEGT. The CDR3 has 14 amino acids. Trimming left V 9 bases short and J 3 bases short, with 17 bases between. This PCR relied on a set of 60 Vbeta primers and 13 Jbeta primers. Assay used: immunoSEQ multiplex PCR; TCRdb lists only in-frame clones, some missing. The top ten hold 1.8% of the sample, which has fewer than 250,000 clones, 60% to 80% seen once. The sequence was obtained from a woman aged 30 to 39 in good health and CMV-seronegative. This chain links TRBV6-1 with TRBJ1-1, with D unresolved. Sequenced input: PBMCs. CDR3 residues: CASQITRLDTEAFF. Written as DNA, the CDR3 is TGTGCCAGTCAGATCACCCGTCTCGACACTGAAGCTTTCTTT.